This TCR beta chain was observed in a study of blood T cell repertoires in COVID-19. Study context: The analysed material was cDNA or gDNA that came from T cells, B-cell-depleted T cells, or PBMCs.

Germline V gene data show CDR1 as LNHDA and CDR2 as SQIVND (reference sequence). J gave up 5 bases and V 3 bases, and 4 bases lay outside the gene matches. The CDR3 has 14 residues. Followed longitudinally, the Seattle patients had been enrolled during active infection. Measured with immunoSEQ multiplex PCR; TCRdb has only the in-frame clones, and not every one. The profile shows about 270,000 clones, approximately 85% of them singletons. The sample holds a few counts of this clone. The chain combines TRBV19 with TRBJ2-5; the match to TRBD1 covers 9 bases. Sequencing used peripheral blood. This clonotype was sampled from an elderly woman with COVID-19, enrolled during active disease. This chain's CDR3 is CASSMGQGRETQYF. The CDR3 region has the DNA TGTGCCAGTAGTATGGGACAGGGACGGGAGACCCAGTACTTC.